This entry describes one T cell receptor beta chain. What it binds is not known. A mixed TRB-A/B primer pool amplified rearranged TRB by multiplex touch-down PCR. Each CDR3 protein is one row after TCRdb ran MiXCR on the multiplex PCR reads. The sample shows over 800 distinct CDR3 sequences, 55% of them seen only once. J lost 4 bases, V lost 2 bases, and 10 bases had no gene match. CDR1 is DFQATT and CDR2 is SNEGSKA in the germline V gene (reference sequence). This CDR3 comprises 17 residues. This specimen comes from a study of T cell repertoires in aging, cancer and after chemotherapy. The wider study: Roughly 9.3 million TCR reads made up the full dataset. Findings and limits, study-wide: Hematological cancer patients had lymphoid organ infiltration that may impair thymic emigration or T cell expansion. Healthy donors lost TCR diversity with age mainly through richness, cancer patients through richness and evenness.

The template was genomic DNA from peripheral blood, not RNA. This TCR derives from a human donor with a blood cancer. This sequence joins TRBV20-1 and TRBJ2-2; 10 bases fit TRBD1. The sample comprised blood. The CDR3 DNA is TGCAGTGCTAGAAACCTCGACAGGGGGCAGCTCACCGGGGAGCTGTTTTTT. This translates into CSARNLDRGQLTGELFF.